The 4 T cell receptor beta chains below were found in one sample sequenced in a study of vaccination and CD4 T cells after COVID-19. The antigens these receptors bind are not known. Sequenced with the Oncomine TCR Beta short-read assay was DNA taken from cultured CD4+ T cells. From the PCR reads, TCRdb called clonotypes with MiXCR, one entry per CDR3 protein. The repertoire consists of about 14,000 distinct CDR3 sequences, with 61% occurring once and the leading ten covering less than 20%. Stated treatment: 10-day PBMC culture with coronavirus spike peptide pools or control peptides (ViraFEST assay). Specimen: CD4+ T cells from blood, cultured in vitro. These receptors all come from a human donor who had recovered from COVID-19.

This clonotype came up a few times. The CDR3 DNA reads TGTGCCACCAGTGATCCTAGCGGGTACGGAGATACGCAGTATTTT. It is translated as CATSDPSGYGDTQYF. The J gene is TRBJ2-3, the V gene TRBV24-1; 8 bases match TRBD2. The germline gives CDR1 KGHDR, CDR2 SFDVKD. V dropped 3 bases and J dropped 5; count of bases not matched to a gene: 6. The CDR3 spans 15 residues.

The chain uses TRBV20-1 and TRBJ1-2, with D uncertain. This CDR3 is built from 12 residues. Germline CDR1 is DFQATT and CDR2 is SNEGSKA (reference sequence). Trimming shortened V by 7 bases and J by 1 base, and 10 bases separated the two germline ends. As DNA, the CDR3 is TGCAGTGTTGAGGACCTTAACTATGGCTACACCTTC. This translates into CSVEDLNYGYTF.

The V gene is TRBV19, the J gene TRBJ2-5; D possibly corresponds to TRBD2 (7 bases). This CDR3 contains 15 residues. Germline V lookup: CDR1 LNHDA, CDR2 SQIVND (reference sequence). V lost 1 base, J lost 5 bases, and 14 bases lay in between. The CDR3 region is CASSIGVGGHETQYF. The DNA for the CDR3 is TGTGCCAGTAGTATAGGAGTCGGGGGGCACGAGACCCAGTACTTC.

The rearrangement joins TRBV6-5 to TRBJ1-5, with TRBD1 matching 7 bases. There are 16 residues in the CDR3. The junction had 4 bases not matched to a gene; V was cut back by 2 bases and J by 0 bases. Germline V gene data show CDR1 as MNHEY and CDR2 as SVGAGI. CDR3 in DNA: TGTGCCAGCAGTTACCGGACAGGTAATAGCAATCAGCCCCAGCATTTT. Its protein is CASSYRTGNSNQPQHF.